This T cell receptor (beta chain) was obtained from a study of T cell responses to AZD1222 COVID-19 vaccine. Profiled with immunoSEQ multiplex PCR; TCRdb holds only in-frame clones, not every one. The table shows 140,000 to 150,000 clones, with roughly 90% occurring only once. The CDR3 is made up of 15 amino acids. V gave up 5 bases and J gave up 6 bases; unmatched junction bases: 9. Germline V CDR1 and CDR2: MNHEY, SVGAGI. The receptor comes from an adult who received the AZD1222 COVID-19 vaccine. The genes are TRBV6-5 and TRBJ2-7; 11 bases agree with TRBD2. This specimen consisted of peripheral blood, obtained 28 days after the second AZD1222 dose. CDR3 bases: TGTGCCAGCAGTCCCCTACTAGCGGGAGTTGGCGAGCAGTACTTC. Amino acid sequence: CASSPLLAGVGEQYF.